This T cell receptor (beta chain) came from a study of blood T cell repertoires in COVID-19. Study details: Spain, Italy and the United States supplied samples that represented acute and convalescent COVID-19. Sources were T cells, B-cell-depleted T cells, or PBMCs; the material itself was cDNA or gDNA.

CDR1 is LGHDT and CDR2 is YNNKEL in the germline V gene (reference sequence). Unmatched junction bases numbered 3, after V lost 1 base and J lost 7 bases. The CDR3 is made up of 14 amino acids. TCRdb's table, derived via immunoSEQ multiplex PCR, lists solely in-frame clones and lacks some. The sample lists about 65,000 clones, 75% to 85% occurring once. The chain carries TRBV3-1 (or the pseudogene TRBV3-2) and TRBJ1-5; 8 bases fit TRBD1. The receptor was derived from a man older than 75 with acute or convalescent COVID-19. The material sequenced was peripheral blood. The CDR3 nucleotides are TGTGCCAGCAGCCAAGGACAGGGGCAACAGCCCCAGCATTTT. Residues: CASSQGQGQQPQHF.